Each of the 30 T cell receptor beta chains below was sequenced from the same sample in a study of cytomegalovirus exposure and HLA in healthy donors. The PCR was carried out with 60 Vbeta primers and 13 Jbeta primers. Sequenced by immunoSEQ multiplex PCR; TCRdb stores in-frame clones only, minus some. The sample includes around 110,000 clones, over 80% of them seen just once. Sample: PBMCs. The source is a man between 25 and 39 years old in good health and CMV-seropositive.

The chain joins TRBV9 to TRBJ2-5, with D perhaps TRBD2 (5 bases). Deletions cut 4 bases from V and 5 bases from J, with 18 bases between. The CDR3 sequence is 15 residues long. Per germline, CDR1 SGDLS and CDR2 YYNGEE. The CDR3 region is CASSQEVSWRETQYF. CDR3 in DNA: TGTGCCAGCAGCCAGGAAGTCTCCTGGAGGGAGACCCAGTACTTC. The full variable domain, rest sourced from reference TRBV9 and TRBJ2-5, is DSGVTQTPKHLITATGQRVTLRCSPRSGDLSVYWYQQSLDQGLQFLIQYYNGEERAKGNILERFSAQQFPDLHSELNLSSLELGDSALYFCASSQEVSWRETQYFGPGTRLLVL.

Only one count was recorded for this clone. The J gene is TRBJ1-6, the V gene TRBV5-1, with TRBD1 matching over 7 bases. Germline values: CDR1 SGHRS, CDR2 YFSETQ. After removal of 2 bases from V and 0 bases from J, the junction contained 5 bases not matched to a gene. CDR3 length equals 17 residues. The CDR3 DNA reads as TGCGCCAGCAGCTTCGGTCGGGACAGCTCCTATAATTCACCCCTCCACTTT. Residues: CASSFGRDSSYNSPLHF.

With respect to this clone: A junction boundary mismatches the germline segment, possibly from a read error. The chain links TRBV5-5 to TRBJ1-3; unclear D gene. Looked up from germline, CDR1 is SGHKS and CDR2 is YYEKEE (reference sequence). This CDR3 contains 14 residues. The chain's CDR3 is CASSLDQFGDTIYF. CDR3 bases: TGTGCCAGCAGCTTGGATCAGTTTGGAGACACCATATATTTT.

J is TRBJ1-2 and V is TRBV5-1, with 9 bases identical to TRBD1. The CDR3 length is 15 residues. Germline assignment: CDR1 SGHRS and CDR2 YFSETQ. V lost 4 bases to trimming and J lost 7 bases; unmatched junction nucleotides: 11. CDR3 DNA sequence: TGCGCCAGCAGCCGCAACCGGGACAGGGAGAGTGGCTACACCTTC. Protein: CASSRNRDRESGYTF.

The gene calls are TRBV7-9 and TRBJ1-4, with D possibly being TRBD1 (6 bases). Germline lookup yields CDR1 SEHNR and CDR2 FQNEAQ (reference sequence). Trimming pared 5 bases from V and 7 bases from J, leaving 11 bases between. This CDR3 is built from 13 residues. CDR3 amino acids: CASSMGAGEKLFF. For the CDR3, the DNA is TGTGCCAGCAGCATGGGGGCGGGTGAAAAACTGTTTTTT.

About this clone: One end of the junction fails to match germline, which may point to a read error. V and J are TRBV6-1 and TRBJ2-6, with a tentative D call TRBD1 (5 bases). CDR1 and CDR2 (germline): MNHNS, SASEGT. The CDR3 is 17 residues long. CDR3 sequence (DNA): TGTGCCAGCAGTGAAAGATTCGGCCTCTCTGGGGCCAACGGCCTGACTTTC. It encodes CASSERFGLSGANGLTF.

This chain joins TRBV14 and TRBJ2-3; D call uncertain. The CDR3 contains 14 residues. Germline assignment: CDR1 SGHDN and CDR2 FVKESK. Trimming removed 0 bases at V and 6 bases at J, with 10 bases between. CDR3 DNA sequence: TGTGCCAGCAGCCAAGATCTAGGCCCGGATACGCAGTATTTT. Amino acids: CASSQDLGPDTQYF.

This chain links TRBV5-1 with TRBJ1-1; 7 bases agree with TRBD1. The ends lost 4 bases at V and 2 bases at J; junction bases unmatched: 5. This CDR3 has 14 amino acids. Germline V gives CDR1 SGHRS, CDR2 YFSETQ. CDR3 sequence: CASSAWDSNTEAFF. Here the CDR3 DNA reads TGCGCCAGCAGCGCCTGGGACAGCAACACTGAAGCTTTCTTT.

The rearrangement uses TRBV19 and TRBJ2-2; 7 bases are a match to TRBD1. The V gene end was trimmed by 5 bases and the J gene end by 2 bases; junction bases not matched to a gene: 11. The CDR3 runs 17 residues. Germline CDR1 reads LNHDA; CDR2 reads SQIVND (reference sequence). CDR3 coding DNA: TGTGCCAGTAGTCTTGAATCCCGGGACAGAAACACCGGGGAGCTGTTTTTT. It yields the protein CASSLESRDRNTGELFF.

The chain carries TRBV4-1 and TRBJ2-7, with D unclear. The J call is in doubt because the DNA end fits TRBJ2-5 better. There are 13 residues in the CDR3. CDR1 is MGHRA and CDR2 is YSYEKL in the germline V gene. DNA for the CDR3: TGCGCCAGCAGCCAAGTTTGGGGAGAGACCCAGTACTTC. It is translated as CASSQVWGETQYF.

This clone was seen only a few times. The J gene is TRBJ2-3, the V gene TRBV5-6; D is undetermined. V lost 6 bases, J lost 0 bases, and 14 bases lay in between. The CDR3 loop spans 15 amino acids. Germline V CDR1 and CDR2: SGHDT, YYEEEE. CDR3 protein: CASTPGFASTDTQYF. As DNA, the CDR3 is TGTGCCAGCACCCCCGGGTTTGCTAGCACAGATACGCAGTATTTT.

Only one count was recorded for this clone. The chain has TRBV6-1 and TRBJ1-3; 8 positions match TRBD1. Germline V CDR1 and CDR2: MNHNS, SASEGT. V lost 2 bases, J lost 4 bases, and 10 bases stayed unmatched. The CDR3 has 17 residues. The CDR3 reads CASSEQGAHLGGNTIYF. The CDR3 coding sequence is TGTGCCAGCAGTGAACAGGGGGCGCATCTCGGGGGAAACACCATATATTTT.

The V and J genes are TRBV5-1 and TRBJ1-1; D not certain. The CDR3 is 13 residues long. Trimming cost V 0 bases and J 0 bases, with 3 bases left between them. Germline CDR1 reads SGHRS; CDR2 reads YFSETQ. The CDR3 region is CASSLALNTEAFF. CDR3 sequence (DNA): TGCGCCAGCAGCTTGGCCTTGAACACTGAAGCTTTCTTT.

V gene TRBV6-1 combines with J gene TRBJ1-2; D may be TRBD1 (5 bases). Deletions cut 4 bases from V and 1 base from J, with 7 bases between. This CDR3 region has 13 residues. Per the germline V gene, CDR1 is MNHNS and CDR2 is SASEGT. The CDR3 is CASSADSNYGYTF. The CDR3 nucleotides read TGTGCCAGCAGTGCAGACAGTAACTATGGCTACACCTTC.

This chain joins TRBV9 and TRBJ1-2; possibly TRBD1 for D (6 bases). The CDR3 length is 15 residues. Germline CDR1 SGDLS, CDR2 YYNGEE. V gave up 4 bases and J gave up 2 bases, with 15 bases separating them. The CDR3 DNA reads TGTGCCAGCAGCCTAACCGGGCAGGGGAACTATGGCTACACCTTC. Translated, it gives CASSLTGQGNYGYTF.

This rearrangement joins TRBV5-1 to TRBJ2-7; 9 bases map to TRBD2. Trimming at V came to 2 bases and at J to 0 bases, leaving 3 bases not matched to a gene. CDR3 length equals 15 residues. Germline CDR1 reads SGHRS; CDR2 reads YFSETQ. Here the CDR3 DNA reads TGCGCCAGCAGCTTTAATAGCGGGGGCTCCTACGAGCAGTACTTC. The encoded protein is CASSFNSGGSYEQYF.

The CDR3 nucleotides are TGCGCCAGCAGTGGGTCCGGGACAGGGGCCGATGGCTACACCTTC. It specifies CASSGSGTGADGYTF. The rearrangement joins TRBV10-1 to TRBJ1-2, with 10 bases identical to TRBD1. CDR3 size: 15 residues. Trimming cost V 4 bases and J 6 bases; bases outside gene matches: 8. The germline CDR1 and CDR2 sequences are WNHNN and SYGVQD (reference sequence).

The rearrangement uses TRBV11-3 and TRBJ1-5; no clear D. V lost 2 bases, J lost 7 bases, and 9 bases lay in between. Per germline, CDR1 SGHNT and CDR2 YENEEA. The length of the CDR3 is 13 residues. In DNA form, the CDR3 reads TGTGCCAGCAGCTTAAGGTGGAGGCAGCCCCAGCATTTT. Residues: CASSLRWRQPQHF.

This chain joins TRBV5-4 and TRBJ1-1, with 8 positions matching TRBD1. CDR3 length: 13 residues. Trimming cost V 2 bases and J 7 bases; bases outside gene matches: 4. CDR1 and CDR2 (germline): SGHNT, YYREEE (reference sequence). CDR3 bases: TGTGCCAGCAGCTTCGGACAGGGTCGTGAAGCTTTCTTT. This sequence encodes CASSFGQGREAFF.

The chain combines TRBV5-6 with TRBJ2-3; D is unclear. The germline V gene has CDR1 SGHDT and CDR2 YYEEEE. The CDR3 is made up of 13 amino acids. V lost 1 base and J lost 2, with 5 bases in between. The CDR3 DNA sequence: TGTGCCAGCAGCTTGCAACTCACAGATACGCAGTATTTT. Translation gives CASSLQLTDTQYF.

The V gene is TRBV6-6, the J gene TRBJ1-5, with 8 bases identical to TRBD1. Germline assignment: CDR1 MNHNY and CDR2 SVGAGI (reference sequence). V shed 6 bases, J shed 6 bases, and the junction held 7 bases outside the gene matches. This CDR3 is built from 14 residues. CDR3 in DNA: TGTGCCAGCAGAATAGGACAGGGTGGTCAGCCCCAGCATTTT. It yields the protein CASRIGQGGQPQHF.

This sequence joins TRBV2 and TRBJ2-7, with a possible D match to TRBD1 (5 bases). Trimming pared 4 bases from V and 6 bases from J, leaving 10 bases between. Germline V gene lookup returns CDR1 SNHLY and CDR2 FYNNEI. The CDR3 consists of 12 residues. In DNA form, the CDR3 reads TGTGCCAGCAGTGGAAGGGGTTGCGAGCAGTACTTC. Its translation: CASSGRGCEQYF.

The rearrangement links TRBV7-9 to TRBJ1-1; D perhaps matches TRBD1 (6 bases). The CDR3 sequence is 14 residues long. Germline CDR1 is SEHNR and CDR2 is FQNEAQ (reference sequence). The V gene lost 6 bases and the J gene lost 0 bases, with 11 bases spanning the gap. This CDR3 is CASRLGGLNTEAFF. CDR3 DNA: TGTGCCAGCAGGCTAGGGGGTCTGAACACTGAAGCTTTCTTT.

The chain couples TRBV9 to TRBJ2-3; D might be TRBD2 (7 bases). The V end lost 3 bases, the J end lost 1 base, and 12 bases lay between the germline ends. CDR1 is SGDLS, CDR2 YYNGEE, per germline. The CDR3 totals 15 residues. The CDR3 loop is CASSGGGPRTDTQYF. The CDR3, as DNA: TGTGCCAGCAGCGGGGGGGGGCCGCGCACAGATACGCAGTATTTT.

The chain is built from TRBV23-1 and TRBJ1-5, with 7 nucleotides matching TRBD1. TRBV23-1 is an ORF, with its function uncertain. The ends lost 6 bases at V and 6 bases at J; junction bases unmatched: 8. The CDR3 length is 14 residues. The CDR3, as DNA: TGCGCCAGCAGGGCTGGGACAGTGCGTCAGCCCCAGCATTTT. Residues: CASRAGTVRQPQHF.

The V and J genes are TRBV5-1 and TRBJ1-2; D remains unclear. CDR3 size: 13 residues. Per the germline V gene, CDR1 is SGHRS and CDR2 is YFSETQ. V was pared by 0 bases and J by 7 bases, with 10 bases between. CDR3 sequence (DNA): TGCGCCAGCAGCTTGGCCCGGGATTTTGGCTACACCTTC. It is translated as CASSLARDFGYTF.

The V call is TRBV7-3, the J call TRBJ2-5; TRBD2 agrees at 13 bases. The CDR3 is 17 amino acids. V shed 5 bases and J 5 bases; nucleotides not matched to a gene: 11. Germline assignment: CDR1 SGHTA and CDR2 FQGTGA. CDR3 residues: CASSRTSGGPGGETQYF. The CDR3 DNA reads TGTGCCAGCAGCCGGACTAGCGGGGGCCCCGGGGGGGAGACCCAGTACTTC.

The chain is built from TRBV7-8 and TRBJ2-5, with D unclear. V lost 0 bases and J lost 5, with 4 bases in between. Looked up from germline, CDR1 is SGHVS and CDR2 is FQNEAQ. CDR3 length: 12 residues. The CDR3, as DNA: TGTGCCAGCAGCTTAGCGTCGGAGACCCAGTACTTC. Amino acid sequence: CASSLASETQYF.

This chain joins TRBV6-5 and TRBJ2-7; D not resolved. Germline V CDR1 and CDR2: MNHEY, SVGAGI. CDR3 size: 13 residues. V shed 7 bases and J shed 3 bases, with 13 bases lying between them. CDR3 residues: CASTPGPNYEQYF. The CDR3 nucleotides read TGTGCCAGCACTCCTGGGCCCAACTACGAGCAGTACTTC.

This chain joins TRBV30 and TRBJ2-4, with D unresolved. The V gene's germline CDR1 is GTSNPN and CDR2 SVGIG (reference sequence). CDR3 length: 17 residues. The ends were cut back, 4 bases at V and 0 bases at J, with 19 bases in the middle. The CDR3: CAWIGPQATLAKNIQYF. The CDR3 nucleotides read TGTGCCTGGATAGGTCCCCAGGCAACCCTAGCCAAAAACATTCAGTACTTC.